The 4 T cell receptor beta chains below come from one sample, sequenced in a study of spatial heterogeneity in lung cancer. These receptors lack a known antigen. The time point was: sample taken at primary tumor resection. From the 5' RACE reads, TCRdb called clonotypes with MiXCR, one entry per CDR3 protein. The data show around 1,500 distinct CDR3 sequences, 16% seen once. The study's findings and limits: Within tumors, counts of expanded alpha and beta TCRs tracked tumor mutation counts.

Specimen: lung tumor tissue, collected at surgery. These receptor sequences come from a female donor with early-stage non-small cell lung cancer.

This clonotype is judged medium-sized (0.01 to 0.1%). The chain employs TRBV24-1 and TRBJ1-2; D not certain. V shed 3 bases and J shed 8 bases, with 15 bases lying between them. Looked up from germline, CDR1 is KGHDR and CDR2 is SFDVKD. CDR3 length equals 14 residues. In DNA, the CDR3 is TGTGCCACCAGTGATGGTCAGTTCGACCGGGGCTACACCTTC. Translation gives CATSDGQFDRGYTF.

This clonotype was detected only a few times. V usage is TRBV19 and J usage is TRBJ2-3, with a tentative D call TRBD1 (5 bases). Trimming cost V 6 bases and J 1 base, with 8 bases left between them. This CDR3 comprises 13 residues. Germline CDR1 reads LNHDA; CDR2 reads SQIVND (reference sequence). This CDR3 is CASSLGGTDTQYF. In nucleotides, the CDR3 is TGTGCCAGTAGCCTAGGGGGCACAGATACGCAGTATTTT.

J is TRBJ2-3 and V is TRBV11-2, with D possibly matching TRBD2 (6 bases). CDR1 and CDR2 from the germline V gene are SGHAT and FQNNGV. This CDR3 spans 17 amino acids. Trimming took off 5 bases at V and 2 bases at J, with 20 bases between the two ends. The CDR3 sequence is CASSPRGRGTNTDTQYF. In DNA form, the CDR3 reads TGTGCCAGCAGCCCACGGGGACGGGGGACCAACACAGATACGCAGTATTTT.

This clonotype is medium-sized (0.01 to 0.1%) within its sample. The chain combines TRBV6-5 with TRBJ2-3, with 7 bases lining up with TRBD1. Germline lookup yields CDR1 MNHEY and CDR2 SVGAGI. The ends lost 5 bases at V and 4 bases at J; junction bases unmatched: 6. CDR3 length: 14 amino acids. The CDR3 loop reads CASSLGQSADTQYF. The CDR3 DNA follows: TGTGCCAGCAGTCTGGGACAGTCGGCAGATACGCAGTATTTT.